Sequencing of this T cell receptor beta chain was carried out in a study of spatial heterogeneity in lung cancer. The CDR3 consists of 18 residues. CDR1 MNHEY and CDR2 SMNVEV come from the germline V gene (reference sequence). Trimming removed 0 bases from V and 4 bases from J; junction bases left unmatched: 11. This clonotype showed up many times. TCR cDNA molecules each had a unique molecular identifier. TCRdb independently ran MiXCR on the 5' RACE reads; one entry per CDR3 protein. The sample has fewer than 45,000 distinct CDR3 sequences, approximately 7.2% seen once. Indicated time point: sample taken at primary tumor resection. TCRs were sequenced from unsorted whole RNA of tumor, nontumor lung or PBMC.

The source was PBMCs, collected at surgery. The origin of this receptor is a female donor with early-stage non-small cell lung cancer. This chain connects TRBV27 to TRBJ2-1, with 8 positions matching TRBD2. In DNA, the CDR3 is TGTGCCAGCAGTTTATCTCCGGGAGAAAGCGGGGGATACAATGAGCAGTTCTTC. It yields the protein CASSLSPGESGGYNEQFF.